The 15 T cell receptor beta chains below were found in one sample sequenced in a study of PD-1 blockade in classical Hodgkin lymphoma. Brentuximab vedotin exposure varied among the patients, all of whom had relapsed after autologous stem cell transplantation. Clones were read by immunoSEQ multiplex PCR, and TCRdb kept only the in-frame ones, dropping some. The sample shows around 19,000 clones, 73% of them seen only once. Sample: peripheral blood mononuclear cells (PBMCs), taken before the second cycle of nivolumab. Receptors originate from a human donor with classical Hodgkin lymphoma.

CDR3 residues: CASAGQPNTEAFF. The CDR3 DNA is TGTGCCAGCGCGGGACAACCGAACACTGAAGCTTTCTTT. The V call is TRBV6-1, the J call TRBJ1-1, with TRBD1 as a possible D gene (6 bases). Trimming pared 8 bases from V and 1 base from J, leaving 11 bases between. Germline loops: CDR1 MNHNS, CDR2 SASEGT. The CDR3 is 13 amino acids.

The J gene is TRBJ2-3, the V gene TRBV9; 8 bases align to TRBD2. The CDR3 has 19 amino acids. Germline trimming cut 4 bases from V and 0 bases from J; bases unmatched to any gene: 16. The germline V gene encodes CDR1 SGDLS and CDR2 YYNGEE. The CDR3 loop is CASSSTSLSGTSSTDTQYF. For the CDR3, the DNA is TGTGCCAGCAGCTCTACTTCCCTTAGCGGGACGTCTAGCACAGATACGCAGTATTTT.

This clone was observed a handful of times. This chain links TRBV6-6 with TRBJ2-6; no reliable D call. With 7 bases removed from V and 0 bases from J, the gap between germline ends came to 4 bases. From germline, CDR1 is MNHNY and CDR2 SVGAGI (reference sequence). The CDR3 runs to 13 residues. CDR3 nucleotides: TGTGCCAGCACCATCTCTGGGGCCAACGTCCTGACTTTC. Protein product: CASTISGANVLTF.

The chain links TRBV18 to TRBJ2-5; weak D call: TRBD2 (6 bases). Trimming removed 3 bases from V and 2 bases from J, with 13 bases in between. Germline V CDR1 and CDR2: KGHSH, LQKENI. The CDR3 has 15 amino acids. The CDR3 DNA reads as TGTGCCAGCTCACCTTGGCCTAGCGAGCAAGAGACCCAGTACTTC. Translating it yields CASSPWPSEQETQYF.

This clone was picked up a small number of times. This chain connects TRBV5-6 to TRBJ2-1; 9 bases fit TRBD1. V was clipped by 3 bases and J by 2 bases; unmatched bases: 6. Germline values: CDR1 SGHDT, CDR2 YYEEEE. This CDR3 is 16 amino acids long. The CDR3 loop reads CASSSDRGATYNEQFF. CDR3 in DNA: TGTGCCAGCAGCTCCGACAGGGGGGCAACCTACAATGAGCAGTTCTTC.

The rearrangement joins TRBV6-5 to TRBJ1-6, with TRBD1 identical over 9 bases. The CDR3 is 15 residues long. After removal of 0 bases from V and 10 bases from J, the junction contained 4 bases not matched to a gene. In germline, CDR1 is MNHEY, CDR2 SVGAGI. The CDR3 DNA follows: TGTGCCAGCAGTTACTCCCACAGGGGGCCCTCACCCCTCCACTTT. It yields the protein CASSYSHRGPSPLHF.

Of note for this clone: Compared with germline, one end of the junction differs, possibly owing to a read error. The rearrangement links TRBV6-6 to TRBJ1-1; no definite D call. This CDR3 is 10 amino acids long. The germline gives CDR1 MNHNY, CDR2 SVGAGI (reference sequence). CDR3 nucleotide sequence: TGTGTCAGCGGTATATCTGAAGCTTTCTTT. Amino acid sequence: CVSGISEAFF.

The genes are TRBV29-1 and TRBJ1-4, with D unresolved. The germline V gene encodes CDR1 SQVTM and CDR2 ANQGSEA. The CDR3 totals 13 residues. The V end was cut by 7 bases, the J end by 2 bases, with 11 bases between. The CDR3 DNA follows: TGCAGCGCAACGGGTCTCACTAATGAAAAACTGTTTTTT. Translating it yields CSATGLTNEKLFF. Full variable domain (missing parts from reference TRBV29-1 and TRBJ1-4): SAVISQKPSRDICQRGTSLTIQCQVDSQVTMMFWYRQQPGQSLTLIATANQGSEATYESGFVIDKFPISRPNLTFSTLTVSNMSPEDSSIYLCSATGLTNEKLFFGSGTQLSVL.

J is TRBJ2-7 and V is TRBV27; 8 nucleotides agree with TRBD2. The J segment lost 3 bases and the V segment lost 0 bases, leaving 4 bases of the junction unmatched. Germline CDR1 reads MNHEY; CDR2 reads SMNVEV (reference sequence). The CDR3 extends over 15 amino acids. The CDR3 region is CASSLSHSGNYEQYF. The CDR3 coding sequence is TGTGCCAGCAGTTTATCCCATAGCGGGAACTACGAGCAGTACTTC.

The J gene is TRBJ2-1, the V gene TRBV28; 11 nucleotides match TRBD2. The V gene end was trimmed by 6 bases and the J gene end by 4 bases; junction bases not matched to a gene: 14. Germline V CDR1 and CDR2: MDHEN, SYDVKM. This CDR3 comprises 18 residues. CDR3 nucleotide sequence: TGTGCCAGCAGCCGGGACACCAGGACTAGCGGGCGATACAATGAGCAGTTCTTC. Translating it yields CASSRDTRTSGRYNEQFF.

This chain uses TRBV27 with TRBJ2-1, with TRBD2 matching 7 bases. Germline CDR1 and CDR2: MNHEY and SMNVEV (reference sequence). This CDR3 contains 14 residues. V lost 2 bases, J lost 10 bases, and 8 bases stayed unmatched. CDR3 DNA: TGTGCCAGCAGTTTAGCGGGAGAAGGTAGGGAGCAGTTCTTC. It is translated as CASSLAGEGREQFF.

V usage is TRBV19 and J usage is TRBJ2-6; D is uncertain. V lost 5 bases to trimming and J lost 0 bases, with 2 bases between them. Germline V CDR1 and CDR2: LNHDA, SQIVND (reference sequence). The CDR3 length is 13 residues. The CDR3 DNA sequence: TGTGCCAGTAGTGCCTCTGGGGCCAACGTCCTGACTTTC. It yields the protein CASSASGANVLTF.

This chain links TRBV27 with TRBJ2-7; a possible D gene is TRBD2 (5 bases). The V gene's germline CDR1 is MNHEY and CDR2 SMNVEV (reference sequence). The V and J ends lost 3 bases and 4 bases respectively, with 19 bases between them. The CDR3 has 16 residues. The CDR3 is CASSLSPRGVLYEQYF. CDR3 nucleotide sequence: TGTGCCAGCAGTTTGTCCCCCCGGGGAGTGTTATACGAGCAGTACTTC.

This clone was picked up one time. The V and J genes are TRBV7-9 and TRBJ2-5; 10 positions match TRBD1. V dropped 5 bases and J dropped 4; count of bases not matched to a gene: 10. There are 16 residues in the CDR3. Per germline, CDR1 SEHNR and CDR2 FQNEAQ (reference sequence). DNA of the CDR3: TGTGCCAGCAGCCGCACCCCGGGGACAGGGGTAGAGACCCAGTACTTC. Amino acid sequence: CASSRTPGTGVETQYF.

This clone appeared a few times. V and J are TRBV4-1 and TRBJ1-1; D unresolved. The CDR3 loop spans 13 amino acids. The V and J ends lost 1 base and 7 bases respectively, with 10 bases between them. CDR1 and CDR2 from the germline V gene are MGHRA and YSYEKL. Here the CDR3 reads CASSQVGGFEAFF. The DNA of the CDR3 is TGCGCCAGCAGCCAAGTTGGAGGATTTGAAGCTTTCTTT.